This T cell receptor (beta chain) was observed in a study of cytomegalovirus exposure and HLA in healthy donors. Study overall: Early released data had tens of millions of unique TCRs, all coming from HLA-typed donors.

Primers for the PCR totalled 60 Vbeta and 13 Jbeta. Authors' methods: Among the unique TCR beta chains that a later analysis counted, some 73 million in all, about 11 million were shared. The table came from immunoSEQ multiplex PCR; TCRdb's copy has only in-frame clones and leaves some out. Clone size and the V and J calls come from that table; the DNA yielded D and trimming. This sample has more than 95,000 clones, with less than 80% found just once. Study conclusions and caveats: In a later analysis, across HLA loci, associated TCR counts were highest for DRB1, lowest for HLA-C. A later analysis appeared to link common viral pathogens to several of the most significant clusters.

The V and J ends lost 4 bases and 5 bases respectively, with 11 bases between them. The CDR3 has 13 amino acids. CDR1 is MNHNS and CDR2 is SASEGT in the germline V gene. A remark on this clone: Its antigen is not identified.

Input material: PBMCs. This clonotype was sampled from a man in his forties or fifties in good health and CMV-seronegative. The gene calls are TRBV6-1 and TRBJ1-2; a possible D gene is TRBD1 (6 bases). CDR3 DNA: TGTGCCAGCAGTGGGACAGCGGGGTATGGCTACACCTTC. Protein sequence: CASSGTAGYGYTF.